Following are 5 T cell receptor beta chains from one sample sequenced in a study of cytomegalovirus exposure and HLA in healthy donors. With 60 Vbeta and 13 Jbeta primers, the PCR was carried out. Here immunoSEQ multiplex PCR was the method, and the copy in TCRdb shows in-frame clones only, minus some. The profile shows tens of thousands of clones, over 9% of them singletons. Sequenced: PBMCs. These receptors were collected from a man in his 60s in good health and CMV-seropositive.

This clone came up a few times. This chain joins TRBV7-2 and TRBJ2-7, with D possibly TRBD2 on 6 matching bases. The CDR3 length is 13 residues. V was cut by 5 bases and J by 7 bases, with 15 bases left in between. In germline, CDR1 is SGHTA, CDR2 FQGNSA. CDR3 coding DNA: TGTGCCAGCAGCGCGGGACCTCTCGGGGAGCAGTACGTC. It yields the protein CASSAGPLGEQYV.

The chain uses TRBV7-2 and TRBJ1-4; D is undetermined. Trimming stripped 2 bases from V and 8 bases from J, with 9 bases between. Germline V gene lookup returns CDR1 SGHTA and CDR2 FQGNSA. The length of the CDR3 is 13 residues. The CDR3 spells CASSLQVREKLFF. The CDR3 bases are TGTGCCAGCAGCTTACAGGTCCGAGAAAAACTGTTTTTT.

This clone was counted only a few times. The chain's CDR3 is CASSLDRTAGANVLTF. The CDR3 DNA reads TGTGCCAGCAGCTTAGACAGGACCGCCGGGGCCAACGTCCTGACTTTC. V usage is TRBV7-8 and J usage is TRBJ2-6; D might be TRBD1 (5 bases). This CDR3 contains 16 residues. Trimming took off 1 base at V and 4 bases at J, with 11 bases between the two ends. Germline V CDR1 and CDR2: SGHVS, FQNEAQ.

The CDR3 DNA follows: TGCGCCAGCAGCCCGGGACTAGCGGGGCCCAGCTCCTACAATGAGCAGTTCTTC. It yields the protein CASSPGLAGPSSYNEQFF. The V gene is TRBV4-1, the J gene TRBJ2-1; 13 bases line up with TRBD2. CDR1 and CDR2 from the germline V gene are MGHRA and YSYEKL. CDR3 length: 18 residues. V gave up 4 bases and J gave up 0 bases; unmatched junction bases: 6.

The V call is TRBV28, the J call TRBJ1-5; TRBD1 is a possible D gene (5 bases). Trimming took 2 bases from V and 7 from J, leaving 18 bases between them. The CDR3 is made up of 16 amino acids. Germline V lookup: CDR1 MDHEN, CDR2 SYDVKM. Here the CDR3 DNA reads TGTGCCAGCAGTTTAGGGCAGGGAAAATTTAGCCAGCCCCAGCATTTT. It translates to CASSLGQGKFSQPQHF.